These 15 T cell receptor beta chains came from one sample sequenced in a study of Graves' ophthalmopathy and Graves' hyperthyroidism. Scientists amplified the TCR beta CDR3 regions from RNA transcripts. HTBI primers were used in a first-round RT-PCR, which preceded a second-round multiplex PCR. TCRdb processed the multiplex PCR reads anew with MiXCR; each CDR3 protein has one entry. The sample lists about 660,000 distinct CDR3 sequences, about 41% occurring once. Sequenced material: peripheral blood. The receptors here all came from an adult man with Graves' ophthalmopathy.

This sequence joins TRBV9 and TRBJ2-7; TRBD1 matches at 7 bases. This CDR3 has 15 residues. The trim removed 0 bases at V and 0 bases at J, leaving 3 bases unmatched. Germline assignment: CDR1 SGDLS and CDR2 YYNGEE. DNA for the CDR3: TGTGCCAGCAGCGTAGAGTGGGACAGCTCCTACGAGCAGTACTTC. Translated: CASSVEWDSSYEQYF.

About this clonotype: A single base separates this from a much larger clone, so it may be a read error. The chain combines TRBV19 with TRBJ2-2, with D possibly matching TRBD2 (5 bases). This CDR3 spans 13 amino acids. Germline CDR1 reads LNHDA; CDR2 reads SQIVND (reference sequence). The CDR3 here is CASSGQNTGELLF. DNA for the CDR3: TGTGCCAGTAGTGGGCAGAACACCGGGGAGCTGCTTTTT. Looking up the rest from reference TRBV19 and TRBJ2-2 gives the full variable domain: DGGITQSPKYLFRKEGQNVTLSCEQNLNHDAMYWYRQDPGQGLRLIYYSQIVNDFQKGDIAEGYSVSREKKESFPLTVTSAQKNPTAFYLCASSGQNTGELLFGEGSRLTVL.

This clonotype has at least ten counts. In DNA, the CDR3 is TGTGCCAGCAGCAACGGACAGGGAGACTCCTACGAGCAGTACTTC. The encoded protein is CASSNGQGDSYEQYF. This sequence joins TRBV7-9 and TRBJ2-7; 8 nucleotides match TRBD1. There are 15 residues in the CDR3. The J segment lost 0 bases and the V segment lost 5 bases, leaving 6 bases of the junction unmatched. The V gene's germline CDR1 is SEHNR and CDR2 FQNEAQ (reference sequence).

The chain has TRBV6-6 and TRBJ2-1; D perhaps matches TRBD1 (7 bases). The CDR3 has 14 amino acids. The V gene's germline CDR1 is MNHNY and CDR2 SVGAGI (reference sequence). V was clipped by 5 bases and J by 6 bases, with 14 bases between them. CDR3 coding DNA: TGTGCCAGCAGTCCGAACAGGGGAGGCAATGAGCAGTTCTTC. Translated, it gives CASSPNRGGNEQFF.

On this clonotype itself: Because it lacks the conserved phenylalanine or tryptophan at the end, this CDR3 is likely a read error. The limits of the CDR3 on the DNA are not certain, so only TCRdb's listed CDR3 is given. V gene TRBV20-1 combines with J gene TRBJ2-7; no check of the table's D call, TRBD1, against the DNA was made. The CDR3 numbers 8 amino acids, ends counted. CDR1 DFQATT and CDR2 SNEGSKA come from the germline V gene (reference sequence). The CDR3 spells CSASQWDR.

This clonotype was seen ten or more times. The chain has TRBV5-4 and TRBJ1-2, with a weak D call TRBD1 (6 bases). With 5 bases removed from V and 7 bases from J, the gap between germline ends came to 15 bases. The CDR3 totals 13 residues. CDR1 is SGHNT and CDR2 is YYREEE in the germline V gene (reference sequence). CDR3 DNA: TGTGCCAGCAGAAACACAGGGACCAGTGGCTACACCTTC. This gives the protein CASRNTGTSGYTF.

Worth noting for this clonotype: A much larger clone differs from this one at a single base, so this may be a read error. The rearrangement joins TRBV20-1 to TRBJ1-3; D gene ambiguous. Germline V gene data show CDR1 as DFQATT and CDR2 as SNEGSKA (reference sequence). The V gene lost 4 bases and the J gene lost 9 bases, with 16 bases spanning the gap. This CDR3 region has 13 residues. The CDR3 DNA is TGCAGTGCTATAAGCAGGCCGGAGGGCACCATATATTTT. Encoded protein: CSAISRPEGTIYF.

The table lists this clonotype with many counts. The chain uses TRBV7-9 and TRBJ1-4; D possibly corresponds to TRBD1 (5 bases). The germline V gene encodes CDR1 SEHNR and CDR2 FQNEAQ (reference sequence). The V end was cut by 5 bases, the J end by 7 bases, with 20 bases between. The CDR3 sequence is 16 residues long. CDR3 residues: CASSAGELTRGEKLFF. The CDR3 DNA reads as TGTGCCAGCAGCGCGGGAGAGCTGACTAGGGGTGAAAAACTGTTTTTT. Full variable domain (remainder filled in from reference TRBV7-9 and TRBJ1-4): DTGVSQNPRHKITKRGQNVTFRCDPISEHNRLYWYRQTLGQGPEFLTYFQNEAQLEKSRLLSDRFSAERPKGSFSTLEIQRTEQGDSAMYLCASSAGELTRGEKLFFGSGTQLSVL.

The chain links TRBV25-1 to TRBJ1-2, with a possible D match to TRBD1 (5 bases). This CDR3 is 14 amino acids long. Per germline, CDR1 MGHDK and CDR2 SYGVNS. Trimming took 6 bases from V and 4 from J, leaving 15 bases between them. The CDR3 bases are TGTGCCAGCAGCAGGGAAGACACTTCCTATGGCTACACCTTC. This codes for CASSREDTSYGYTF.

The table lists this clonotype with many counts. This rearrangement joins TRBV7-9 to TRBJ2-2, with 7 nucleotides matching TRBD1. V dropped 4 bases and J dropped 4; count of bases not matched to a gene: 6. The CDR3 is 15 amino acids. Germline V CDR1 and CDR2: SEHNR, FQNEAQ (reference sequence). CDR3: CASSYRQGGTGELFF. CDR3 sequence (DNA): TGTGCCAGCAGCTACCGACAGGGCGGCACCGGGGAGCTGTTTTTT.

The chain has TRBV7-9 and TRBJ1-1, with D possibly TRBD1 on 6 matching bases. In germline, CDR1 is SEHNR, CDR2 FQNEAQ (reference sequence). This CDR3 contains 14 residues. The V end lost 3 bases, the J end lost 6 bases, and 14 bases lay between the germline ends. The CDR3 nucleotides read TGTGCCAGCAGCTTCGGGGGGGGGGCACCTGAAGCTTTCTTT. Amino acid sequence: CASSFGGGAPEAFF.

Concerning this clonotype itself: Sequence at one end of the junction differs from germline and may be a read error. The CDR3 is CASNQRLTGGEKLFF. The CDR3, as DNA: TGCGCCAGCAACCAAAGGTTAACAGGGGGTGAAAAACTGTTTTTT. The chain carries TRBV4-1 and TRBJ1-4; TRBD1 agrees at 8 bases. The CDR3 length is 15 residues. Germline V lookup: CDR1 MGHRA, CDR2 YSYEKL.

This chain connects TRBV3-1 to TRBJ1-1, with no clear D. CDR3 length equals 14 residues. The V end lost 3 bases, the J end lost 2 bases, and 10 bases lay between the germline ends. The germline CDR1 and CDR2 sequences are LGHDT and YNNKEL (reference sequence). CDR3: CASSQHNRNTEAFF. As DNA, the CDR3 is TGTGCCAGCAGCCAGCACAACAGAAACACTGAAGCTTTCTTT.

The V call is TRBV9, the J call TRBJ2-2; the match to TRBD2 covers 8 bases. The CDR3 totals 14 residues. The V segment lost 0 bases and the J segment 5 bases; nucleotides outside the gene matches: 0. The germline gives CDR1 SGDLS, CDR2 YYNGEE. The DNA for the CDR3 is TGTGCCAGCAGCGTAGCTAGCGGGACCGGGGAGCTGTTTTTT. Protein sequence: CASSVASGTGELFF.

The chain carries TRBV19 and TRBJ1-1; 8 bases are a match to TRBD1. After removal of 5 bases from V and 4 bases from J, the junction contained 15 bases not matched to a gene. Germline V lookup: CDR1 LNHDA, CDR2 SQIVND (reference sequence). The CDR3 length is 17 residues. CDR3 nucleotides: TGTGCCAGTAGTGACTTTGGACAGGGAGGCTCGGGCACTGAAGCTTTCTTT. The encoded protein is CASSDFGQGGSGTEAFF.